This TCR beta chain is drawn from a study of blood T cells in healthy people across ages. General observations from the study: No one knew whether donors had CMV, which possibly confounded expanded clonotype changes.

The authors drew roughly 9.8 milliliters of peripheral blood from each donor. Isolated PBMCs totaled at least 7 million in each sample. Together with a sample-barcoded 5' primer, a J-beta primer mix was included in a second PCR lasting roughly 6 to 12 cycles. Researchers report that each sample yielded at least 2.5 million CDR3-containing paired-end reads. TCRdb recomputed calls from the 5' RACE reads with MiXCR, one row per CDR3 protein. This table has about 570,000 distinct CDR3 sequences, 25% to 30% appearing once. A note on this clonotype: Its antigen remains unknown.

The receptor was derived from a woman between 65 and 79 years old in good health. The sequenced sample consisted of blood.

This CDR3 is CASSPTLGGAYNEQFF. CDR3 in DNA: TGTGCCAGCAGCCCAACCCTAGGGGGGGCCTACAATGAGCAGTTCTTC. This sequence joins TRBV4-2 and TRBJ2-1, with D possibly matching TRBD2 (7 bases). This CDR3 is built from 16 residues. Germline CDR1 and CDR2: LGHNA and YNFKEQ. Trimming left V 4 bases short and J 2 bases short, with 15 bases between.